These 8 T cell receptor beta chains were sequenced from one sample in a study of blood T cell repertoires in COVID-19 (TCRdb year 2020). To prepare the library, the immunoSEQ multiplex PCR assay was applied. TCRdb holds this immuneACCESS table with in-frame rearrangements only. Some clones are missing; in checked studies, unresolved V genes explain under half, and the rest has no known cause. The sample contains around 310,000 clones, roughly 90% of them found a single time. The ten largest clones take up about 1% of the sample. Sequencing was carried out using peripheral blood. The receptors here all came from a woman between 40 and 55 years old with COVID-19, enrolled during active disease.

V usage is TRBV6-5 and J usage is TRBJ1-3, with TRBD1 matching 8 bases. The germline V gene has CDR1 MNHEY and CDR2 SVGAGI. CDR3 length: 16 residues. The trim removed 3 bases at V and 3 bases at J, leaving 7 bases unmatched. CDR3 region: CASSYNQGASGNTIYF. In DNA form, the CDR3 reads TGTGCCAGCAGTTATAATCAGGGGGCAAGTGGAAACACCATATATTTT.

The chain links TRBV7-6 to TRBJ1-3; 8 bases are shared with TRBD1. Trimming removed 3 bases from V and 3 bases from J; junction bases left unmatched: 7. CDR3 length: 16 amino acids. CDR1 is SGHVS, CDR2 FNYEAQ, per germline. CDR3 sequence (DNA): TGTGCCAGCAGCTTCGGACAGGGAGGTAGTGGAAACACCATATATTTT. Translated, it gives CASSFGQGGSGNTIYF.

The chain links TRBV4-3 to TRBJ2-3, with 10 bases lining up with TRBD2. From germline, CDR1 is LGHNA and CDR2 YSLEER. With V trimmed by 6 bases and J by 6 bases, 12 bases remained unmatched. This CDR3 has 16 amino acids. CDR3 DNA: TGCGCCAGCAGTCAGAGGCAGCGGGGGGGGGCGGATACGCAGTATTTT. Translation: CASSQRQRGGADTQYF.

V gene TRBV28 combines with J gene TRBJ2-3; 10 bases are shared with TRBD1. This CDR3 has 15 residues. Germline V gives CDR1 MDHEN, CDR2 SYDVKM. The junction had 10 bases not matched to a gene; V was cut back by 10 bases and J by 3 bases. The CDR3, as DNA: TGTGCCATCAGCCCAAGACAGGGGGCAACAGATACGCAGTATTTT. Translation: CAISPRQGATDTQYF.

The chain links TRBV9 to TRBJ2-1, with 10 bases lining up with TRBD1. Germline loops: CDR1 SGDLS, CDR2 YYNGEE. Germline trimming cut 3 bases from V and 12 bases from J; bases unmatched to any gene: 6. The CDR3 consists of 13 residues. The CDR3 nucleotides are TGTGCCAGCAGCGAGGGACAGGGGACTTCGCAGTTCTTC. Translating gives CASSEGQGTSQFF.

In this sample, this clone turned up a few times. The chain has TRBV28 and TRBJ1-5; 9 nucleotides match TRBD1. V lost 11 bases and J lost 3; bases outside the gene matches: 5. CDR3 length equals 13 residues. Germline CDR1 MDHEN, CDR2 SYDVKM. The CDR3 is CAHRGQLNQPQHF. CDR3 bases: TGTGCCCACAGGGGGCAGCTCAATCAGCCCCAGCATTTT.

The chain links TRBV5-1 to TRBJ2-1; TRBD2 matches 9 bases. From germline, CDR1 is SGHRS and CDR2 YFSETQ. The V and J ends lost 0 bases and 4 bases, in that order; junction bases with no gene match: 5. The CDR3 is 16 residues long. CDR3 in DNA: TGCGCCAGCAGCTTGGCCCGACTAGCGGATTACAATGAGCAGTTCTTC. It translates to CASSLARLADYNEQFF.

The V call is TRBV19, the J call TRBJ2-1; D gene unclear. The CDR3 is made up of 11 amino acids. The germline V gene has CDR1 LNHDA and CDR2 SQIVND (reference sequence). Trimming stripped 1 base from V and 10 bases from J, with 5 bases between. CDR3 sequence: CASSIGGEQFF. The DNA for the CDR3 is TGTGCCAGTAGTATAGGAGGCGAGCAGTTCTTC. Full variable domain (outside the CDR3, taken from reference TRBV19 and TRBJ2-1): DGGITQSPKYLFRKEGQNVTLSCEQNLNHDAMYWYRQDPGQGLRLIYYSQIVNDFQKGDIAEGYSVSREKKESFPLTVTSAQKNPTAFYLCASSIGGEQFFGPGTRLTVL.